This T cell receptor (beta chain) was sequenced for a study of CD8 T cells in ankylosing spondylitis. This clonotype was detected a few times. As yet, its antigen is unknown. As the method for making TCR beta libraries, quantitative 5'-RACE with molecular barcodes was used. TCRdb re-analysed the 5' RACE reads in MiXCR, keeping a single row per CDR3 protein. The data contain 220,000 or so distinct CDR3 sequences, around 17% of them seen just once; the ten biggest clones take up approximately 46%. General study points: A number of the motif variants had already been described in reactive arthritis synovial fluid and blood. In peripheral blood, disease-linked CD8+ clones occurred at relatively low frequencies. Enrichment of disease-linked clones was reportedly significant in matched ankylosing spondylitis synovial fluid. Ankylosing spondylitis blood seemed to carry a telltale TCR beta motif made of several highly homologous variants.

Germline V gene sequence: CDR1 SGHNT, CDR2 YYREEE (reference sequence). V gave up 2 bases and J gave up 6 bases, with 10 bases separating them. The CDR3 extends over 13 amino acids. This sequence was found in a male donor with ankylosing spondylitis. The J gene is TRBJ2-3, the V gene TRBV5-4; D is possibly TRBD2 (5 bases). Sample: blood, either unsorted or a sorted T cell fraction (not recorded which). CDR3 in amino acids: CASSFIGSDTQYF. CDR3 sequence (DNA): TGTGCCAGCAGCTTTATAGGGAGCGATACGCAGTATTTT.